Described below is a single T cell receptor (beta chain) sequence and its context. In this sample, this clone turned up once. Its antigen is currently not known. The junction shows a germline mismatch at one end, possibly a read error. The data were obtained in a study of cytomegalovirus exposure and HLA in healthy donors (dated by TCRdb to about 2017). With respect to the entire study: An earlier analysis of some 500 of the donors reported approximately 270 Gb of sequence data and 117 million unique TCR beta sequences from approximately 180 million T cells. Around 330 gigabases of sequencing data and around 85 million unique TCR sequences made up an early release that covered approximately 650 HLA-typed donors. Of the roughly 430 genotyped donors, 65% to 90% fell in the genetic ancestry cluster associated with self-reported Caucasian donors. The study aimed to test whether cataloging public T cell receptors could reveal signatures of past pathogen exposure. The study profiled the T cell repertoires of some 610 subjects by immunosequencing and related them to cytomegalovirus serostatus. Along with the 666-subject first cohort, a separate validation cohort of over a hundred different subjects was used. To predict cytomegalovirus infection status, the study brought together high-throughput TCR immunosequencing, statistical association of individual TCRs with disease status, and machine learning. A later analysis re-examined previously published TCR beta repertoires from just over 650 donors and added high-resolution HLA genotyping to investigate patterns of TCR occurrence. The later analysis used no new phenotypic data to find candidate immune exposures, relying instead on TCR beta sequences and their occurrence across donors. To decide whether each TCR beta V gene segment behaved as functional or pseudogenic, an earlier analysis of approximately 620 of the donors relied on high-throughput TCR beta sequencing. Donor age, sex, ethnicity and CMV serostatus were compiled alongside the repertoire data. A later genetic analysis took genome-wide SNP genotypes for 398 of the 666 donors and used that subset as a discovery cohort. Every discovery cohort repertoire had been produced on one sequencing platform. Class I and class II HLA loci were covered by the typing at four-digit resolution. The number of donors typed differed by locus, with 629-630 for A, B, C, DRB1 and DQB1, over 500 for DQA1, about 610 for DPA1, and around 430 for DPB1. Four or five DR-DQ haplotypes were handled as single units for association and clustering, since linkage in the cohort was strong. On average, about 200,000 unique TCR beta nucleotide sequences were sequenced per donor among 350 to 400 genotyped donors of the cohort, with 15% to 20% of those sequences being non-productive.

What the research found in general, with its limitations: Because counts were too low, about 15 rarely observed V segments, including chromosome 9 orphons, were left out of the earlier analysis of 587 of the donors. Because HLA typing was unavailable for some donors at each locus, only the typed subset was used in association tests. Broadly in line with IMGT annotations, most TCR beta V segments showed up in productive rearrangements about 90% or about 30% of the time in an earlier analysis of several hundred of the donors. A further reported finding was that TCR beta sequences accurately predicted the HLA-A and HLA-B alleles for most subjects in the first cohort. The 87-base-pair reads could not distinguish some IMGT-functional V segments, including TRBV6-2 and TRBV6-3, so those segments were excluded. A group of highly shared sequence variants was considered likely to be a technical artifact of the sequencing pipeline. In a later genetic analysis, a missense DCLRE1C variant was associated with V-gene and J-gene trimming of TCR beta chains, and the association was replicated in an independent cohort. In this cohort, only TCR beta chains were sequenced, and detectable features were limited by the absence of alpha or paired-chain data. In a later analysis, TCR association rates were found to vary across HLA loci, with the most associated TCRs seen for DRB1 alleles and the fewest for HLA-C alleles. When HLA alleles, especially DR and DQ, strongly co-occurred, attributing TCR associations to individual alleles was difficult. Compared with the roughly 720-donor mean, donors in an Asian-associated ancestry cluster had fewer N-insertions in productive TCRs, according to a later genetic analysis. At a false discovery rate of 0.05, a later analysis linked some 18,000 TCR beta sequences to specific HLA alleles. According to a later analysis, parvovirus B19, influenza, CMV and Epstein-Barr virus appeared linked to several top co-occurrence clusters. Across donors, most TCR sequences were observed very rarely, whereas some public TCRs were present in many individuals. Roughly uniform sequencing depth across donors was assumed in presence/absence analyses, although this assumption may not hold. Linkage disequilibrium might explain the correlated functional status among segregating V segments, but an unknown experimental factor could not be ruled out. Cytomegalovirus status was reported to be diagnosed by the classifier with high specificity and sensitivity in both the original and validation cohorts. In a later analysis, HLA-associated TCR beta chains showed more clonal expansion and lower generation probabilities than non-associated chains that were equally common. The study gave a list of under 200 TCR beta chains associated with cytomegalovirus. The authors suggested that the approach could potentially be generalized to other disease states and immunological phenotypes. In vitro tests confirmed that a few of the cytomegalovirus-associated TCR beta chains recognize cytomegalovirus antigens. Most CMV-associated TCR beta chains appeared to be HLA-restricted in a later analysis, and the HLA associations seemed to be driven largely by CMV exposure. Immune exposure information for the cohort was limited to CMV serostatus.

Sequences SEHNR (CDR1) and FQNEAQ (CDR2) are obtained from the germline V gene (reference sequence). From the cysteine up to the phenylalanine, the CDR3 has a length of 15 residues. Just CDR3 DNA is preserved here, 45 bases in frame from base 1. The cohort comprised more than 550 healthy bone marrow donors. Cohort members were all nominally healthy when sampled, although unrecorded immune exposures were likely present. The donor tested CMV seropositive, placing the donor among the approximately 310 seropositive members of the cohort. Each donor provided a peripheral blood sample, and peripheral blood mononuclear cells were used for TCR beta sequencing. Genomic DNA extraction from the blood cell samples was performed with the Qiagen DNeasy Blood Extraction Kit. To prepare the library, the immunoSEQ multiplex PCR assay was applied. The multiplex PCR relied on a mix of 60 forward primers for TCR Vbeta segments and 13 reverse primers for TCR Jbeta segments. Amplification of the CDR3 region of rearranged TCR beta genes was performed with a multiplex PCR assay on genomic DNA. The amplified TCR beta libraries were sequenced on the Illumina HiSeq System as 87-base-pair reads. Turning to the authors' computational methods: In a later analysis, 80 million or so unique TCR beta chains were counted across the 690 or so repertoires, and roughly 10 million of these chains were shared by at least two donors. To remove PCR and sequencing errors, raw reads were error-corrected and collapsed into unique sequences using a nearest-neighbor algorithm that merged closely related sequences. V, D and J gene segments were assigned by aligning CDR3 sequences to IMGT reference sequences. For a sequence to be retained, at least a six-nucleotide match to both a V gene segment and a J gene segment was required. A rearrangement counted as productive if the CDR3 had no stop codons and remained in frame with V and J, and every other rearrangement counted as non-productive. CDR3 was defined according to IMGT convention as the region running from the second conserved V-encoded cysteine to the conserved J-encoded phenylalanine. The earlier analysis of 500 to 650 of the donors excluded any sequence lacking an unambiguous match to a single V gene segment. In an earlier analysis of some 590 of the donors, V segments were called functional above 56.7% productive rearrangements and were called segregating when the between-donor standard deviation exceeded 5%. A statistical classification framework was built for diagnosing cytomegalovirus status from the catalog of TCR beta chain sequences. V and J gene assignment, in a later analysis, came from comparing TCR nucleotide sequences with IMGT/GENE-DB human TR gene sequences. Using the TCRdist pipeline, a later analysis assigned CDR3 sequences along with most-parsimonious VDJ recombination scenarios. A later analysis defined each TCR beta chain by its CDR3 amino acid sequence plus V-gene family, and excluded reads lacking a unique V-gene family. As a way to deal with suspected cross-contamination and a sequencing artifact, a later analysis dropped approximately 590 nucleotide sequences that were highly shared and had low generation probability. For each public chain, a later analysis derived a clonal expansion index from normalized ranks of inferred template counts within each repertoire. A later analysis computed generation probabilities with a VDJ recombination model fitted to out-of-frame rearrangements, and checked the results against IGoR. In a later analysis, hypergeometric tests were used to score TCR-TCR, TCR-HLA and TCR-CMV co-occurrence, with a repertoire-size bias correction applied to TCR pairs. To estimate false discovery rates, a later analysis permuted the HLA or CMV assignments 20 times. In a later analysis, co-occurring TCRs were grouped using DBSCAN, with TCRdist sequence similarity added in when clustering inside HLA-allele-positive subsets. Co-occurrence clustering excluded repertoires with fewer than 30,000 or more than 120,000 public chains, plus five with anomalous nucleotide sharing. TCRdb mirrors the immuneACCESS table, restricted to in-frame sequences. Some clones are absent from its copies; in checked studies, under half trace to an unresolved V gene, and the reason for the others is unknown. The DNA was the basis for D and trimming; V, J and clone size are from that table. Counted in this sample were over 90,000 clones; roughly 70% of them appeared once. Clones ranked in the top ten supply more than 12% of the sample.

The sequenced material came from PBMCs. The receptor comes from a woman in her forties or fifties in good health and CMV-seropositive. The V and J genes are TRBV7-9 and TRBJ2-2; 6 matching bases give a weak D call of TRBD1. The DNA sequence is TGTTCCAGCAGTATCAGGGGCCCTAACACCGGGGAGCTGTTTTTT. This is translated as CSSSIRGPNTGELFF. Outside the CDR3, residues come from the reference TRBV7-9 and TRBJ2-2 proteins, so the full variable domain is: DTGVSQNPRHKITKRGQNVTFRCDPISEHNRLYWYRQTLGQGPEFLTYFQNEAQLEKSRLLSDRFSAERPKGSFSTLEIQRTEQGDSAMYLCSSSIRGPNTGELFFGEGSRLTVL.